A selection of T cell receptor beta chains follows, all from one sample in a study of cytomegalovirus exposure and HLA in healthy donors. Repertoires were generated with immunoSEQ multiplex PCR, while TCRdb's copy carries only in-frame clones and drops some. The sample lists approximately 130,000 clones; around 77% were seen once. Sequences were obtained from PBMCs. These receptors all stem from a man in his fifties in good health and CMV-seronegative. Each CDR3 is given without its conserved first and last residue. The order of the fields is CDR3 length, clone size, J gene, V gene, CDR3 protein. The listing skips clone size in some rows; elsewhere it reads once, few, many or a size class.

10 | NA | TRBJ2-7 | TRBV7-9 | ASSFSSYEQY
12 | NA | TRBJ2-7 | TRBV19 | ASSIGAGGYEQY
14 | NA | TRBJ1-1 | TRBV5-1 | ASSPQLLRVSTEAF
12 | NA | TRBJ1-2 | TRBV7-2 | ASSSGQGRDGYT
13 | few | TRBJ2-5 | TRBV10-3 | AISDSGRGIETQY
13 | few | TRBJ1-2 | TRBV6-5 | ASSYTGVGHYGYT
13 | NA | TRBJ2-7 | TRBV30 | AWSVRDRVSGEQY
14 | NA | TRBJ2-3 | TRBV6-6 | ASRPGLAGGRDTQY
12 | NA | NA | TRBV6-5 | ASSYLTGAAEQY
13 | once | TRBJ2-7 | TRBV9 | ASSVGGIGGSEQY
13 | few | TRBJ1-1 | TRBV6-5 | ASSRPGTGGVGAF
12 | few | TRBJ2-6 | TRBV6-1 | ASRTGYGANVLT
13 | NA | TRBJ1-5 | TRBV5-5 | ASSTGINSNQPQH
14 | NA | TRBJ2-1 | TRBV28 | ASSTRLAGVNNEQF
11 | NA | TRBJ1-4 | TRBV29-1 | SVGGTDNEKLF
12 | NA | TRBJ1-1 | TRBV18 | ASSPRDLNTEAF
11 | medium-sized | TRBJ2-7 | TRBV2 | ASSGQGTYEQY
14 | NA | TRBJ2-4 | TRBV6-6 | ASSYRREGYGNIQY
13 | NA | TRBJ2-2 | TRBV11-3 | ASSSGGTATGELF
14 | few | TRBJ2-1 | TRBV28 | ASRQTSGRTYNEQF
13 | few | TRBJ2-1 | TRBV15 | ATSRGGWDTNEQF
11 | NA | TRBJ2-5 | TRBV5-1 | ASSSYLGETQY
14 | few | TRBJ1-1 | TRBV27 | ASSRRPSRLDTEAF
14 | NA | TRBJ1-2 | TRBV6-1 | ASSVFYDRRDYGYT
10 | NA | TRBJ2-5 | TRBV2 | ASRLLQETQY
16 | NA | TRBJ1-1 | TRBV9 | ASSPLRGSTGFSTEAF
13 | NA | TRBJ1-1 | TRBV10-3 | AISESPSSNTEAF
10 | NA | TRBJ1-2 | TRBV14 | ASSQGVRGYT
12 | NA | TRBJ1-3 | TRBV19 | ASATGSSGNTIY
15 | NA | TRBJ2-6 | TRBV27 | ASSPRRGLDGANVLT
10 | NA | TRBJ1-2 | TRBV19 | ASSIPQGGYT
13 | NA | TRBJ2-3 | TRBV19 | ASSTTGVSTDTQY
13 | NA | TRBJ2-5 | TRBV29-1 | SVEEGAMRGRTQY
13 | NA | TRBJ2-7 | TRBV9 | ASSVEGTPSYEQY
10 | NA | TRBJ1-1 | TRBV5-1 | ASGTGDTEAF
13 | NA | TRBJ2-7 | TRBV5-4 | ASSLETSGSYEQY
14 | NA | TRBJ2-7 | TRBV15 | ATSRDRFGGIYEQY
10 | once | TRBJ2-1 | TRBV12-5 | ASGQGLAEQF
15 | NA | TRBJ2-1 | TRBV19 | ASSMRKSSGRNNEQF
15 | NA | TRBJ2-5 | TRBV28 | ASSPGGLAGVGETQY
13 | NA | TRBJ1-2 | TRBV2 | ASSDTRRPPLGYT
13 | NA | TRBJ2-7 | TRBV6-1 | ASRGAGSVFYEQY
14 | few | TRBJ2-2 | TRBV5-4 | ASSLEAGANTGELF
13 | NA | TRBJ2-2 | TRBV19 | ASSIRIAGTGELF
15 | NA | TRBJ1-2 | TRBV19 | ASSIALGAGAVYGYT
14 | NA | TRBJ1-4 | TRBV6-1 | ASSEQGLRTNEKLF
12 | NA | TRBJ2-3 | TRBV2 | ASSREPYTDTQY
13 | NA | TRBJ2-3 | TRBV6-4 | ASSEERGRTDTQY
11 | NA | TRBJ1-1 | TRBV6-5 | ASSYRRDTEAF
11 | once | TRBJ2-1 | TRBV11-2 | ASSFGQGNEQF